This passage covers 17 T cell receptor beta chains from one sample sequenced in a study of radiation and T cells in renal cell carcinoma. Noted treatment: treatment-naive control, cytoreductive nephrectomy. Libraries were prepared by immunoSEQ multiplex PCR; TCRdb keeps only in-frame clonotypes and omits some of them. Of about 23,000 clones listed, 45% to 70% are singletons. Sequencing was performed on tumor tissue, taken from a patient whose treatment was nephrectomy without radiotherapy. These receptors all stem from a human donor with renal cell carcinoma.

The CDR3 protein is CASRDGDTQYF. Written as DNA, the CDR3 is TGTGCCAGCAGGGACGGGGATACGCAGTATTTT. J is TRBJ2-3 and V is TRBV6-5; D remains ambiguous. V lost 6 bases, J lost 6 bases, and 7 bases lay in between. Per the germline V gene, CDR1 is MNHEY and CDR2 is SVGAGI. The CDR3 consists of 11 residues.

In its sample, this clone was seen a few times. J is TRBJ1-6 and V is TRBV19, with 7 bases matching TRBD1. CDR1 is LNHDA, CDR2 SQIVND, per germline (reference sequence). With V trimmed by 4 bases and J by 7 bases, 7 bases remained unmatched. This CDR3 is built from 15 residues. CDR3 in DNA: TGTGCCAGTAGTAACGGCGGGACAGCGAATTCACCCCTCCACTTT. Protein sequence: CASSNGGTANSPLHF.

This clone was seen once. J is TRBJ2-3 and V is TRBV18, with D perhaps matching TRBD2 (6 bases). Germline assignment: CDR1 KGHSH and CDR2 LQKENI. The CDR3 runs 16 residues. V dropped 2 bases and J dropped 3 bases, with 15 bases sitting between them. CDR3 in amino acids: CASSPTSSGRTDTQYF. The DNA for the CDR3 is TGTGCCAGCTCACCAACTAGCTCTGGGAGGACAGATACGCAGTATTTT.

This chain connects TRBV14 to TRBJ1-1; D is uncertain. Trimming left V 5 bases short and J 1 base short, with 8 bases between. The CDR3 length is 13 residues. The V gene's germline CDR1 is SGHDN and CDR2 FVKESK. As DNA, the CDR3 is TGTGCCAGCAGCAGACAATCGAACACTGAAGCTTTCTTT. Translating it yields CASSRQSNTEAFF.

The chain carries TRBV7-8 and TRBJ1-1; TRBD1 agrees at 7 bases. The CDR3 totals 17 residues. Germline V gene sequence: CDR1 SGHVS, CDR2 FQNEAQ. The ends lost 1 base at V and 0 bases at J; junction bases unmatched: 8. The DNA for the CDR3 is TGTGCCAGCAGCTTAGGGTCGACAGGGCGTATGAACACTGAAGCTTTCTTT. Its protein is CASSLGSTGRMNTEAFF.

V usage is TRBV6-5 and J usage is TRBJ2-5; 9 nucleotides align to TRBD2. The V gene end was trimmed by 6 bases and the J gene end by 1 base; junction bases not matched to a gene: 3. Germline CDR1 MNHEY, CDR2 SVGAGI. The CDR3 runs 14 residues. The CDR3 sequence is CASSLAGSQETQYF. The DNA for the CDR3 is TGTGCCAGCAGCCTAGCGGGGTCCCAAGAGACCCAGTACTTC.

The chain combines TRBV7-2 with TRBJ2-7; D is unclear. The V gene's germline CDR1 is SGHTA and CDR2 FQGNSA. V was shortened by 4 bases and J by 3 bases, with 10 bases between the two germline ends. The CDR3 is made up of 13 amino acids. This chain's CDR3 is CASSSHGSYEQYF. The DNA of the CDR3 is TGTGCCAGCAGCTCCCATGGTAGCTACGAGCAGTACTTC.

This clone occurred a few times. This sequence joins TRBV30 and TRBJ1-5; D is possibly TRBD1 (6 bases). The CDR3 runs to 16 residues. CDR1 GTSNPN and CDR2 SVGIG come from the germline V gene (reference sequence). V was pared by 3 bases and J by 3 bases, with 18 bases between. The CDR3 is CAWSSVGGTSNQPQHF. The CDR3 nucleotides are TGTGCCTGGAGCTCGGTGGGGGGGACATCCAATCAGCCCCAGCATTTT.

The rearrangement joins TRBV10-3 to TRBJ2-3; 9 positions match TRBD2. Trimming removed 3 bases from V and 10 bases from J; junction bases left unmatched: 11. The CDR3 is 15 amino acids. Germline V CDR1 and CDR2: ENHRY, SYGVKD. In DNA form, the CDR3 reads TGTGCCATCAGTGATGGCGGGGGGGTAGGCCGGGCGCAGTATTTT. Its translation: CAISDGGGVGRAQYF.

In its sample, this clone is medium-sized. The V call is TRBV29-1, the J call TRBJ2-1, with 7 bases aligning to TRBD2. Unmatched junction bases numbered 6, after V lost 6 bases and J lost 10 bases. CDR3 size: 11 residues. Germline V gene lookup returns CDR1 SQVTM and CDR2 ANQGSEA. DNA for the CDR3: TGCAGCGTCGTGGACGGGGGGGAGCAGTTCTTC. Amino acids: CSVVDGGEQFF.

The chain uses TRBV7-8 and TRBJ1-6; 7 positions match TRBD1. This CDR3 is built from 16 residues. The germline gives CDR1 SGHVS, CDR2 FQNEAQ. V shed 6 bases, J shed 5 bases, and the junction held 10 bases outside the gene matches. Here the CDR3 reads CASRRATTGNNSPLHF. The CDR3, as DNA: TGTGCCAGCAGACGTGCTACGACAGGGAATAATTCACCCCTCCACTTT.

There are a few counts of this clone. CDR3 bases: TGTGCCAGCAGCTTAGACTCGACATCTCCCTACGAGCAGTACTTC. It translates to CASSLDSTSPYEQYF. The rearrangement links TRBV7-2 to TRBJ2-7; D unresolved. The CDR3 runs 15 residues. Germline loops: CDR1 SGHTA, CDR2 FQGNSA. Trimming shortened V by 1 base and J by 2 bases, and 12 bases separated the two germline ends.

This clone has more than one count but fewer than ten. The CDR3: CAWSVSSRILEAFF. In DNA form, the CDR3 reads TGTGCCTGGAGTGTATCGTCTCGAATTTTGGAAGCTTTCTTT. The J gene is TRBJ1-1, the V gene TRBV30, with D unclear. Germline CDR1 and CDR2: GTSNPN and SVGIG (reference sequence). V gave up 0 bases and J gave up 8 bases, with 16 bases separating them. The length of the CDR3 is 14 residues. The entire variable domain, with the rest obtained from reference TRBV30 and TRBJ1-1, is as follows: SQTIHQWPATLVQPVGSPLSLECTVEGTSNPNLYWYRQAAGRGLQLLFYSVGIGQISSEVPQNLSASRPQDRQFILSSKKLLLSDSGFYLCAWSVSSRILEAFFGQGTRLTVV.

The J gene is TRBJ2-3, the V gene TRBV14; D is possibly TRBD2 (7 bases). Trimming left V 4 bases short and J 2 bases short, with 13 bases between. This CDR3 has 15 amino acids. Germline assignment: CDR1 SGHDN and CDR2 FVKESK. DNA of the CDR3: TGTGCCAGCAGCCGGGGGGGCCCCCTCACAGATACGCAGTATTTT. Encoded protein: CASSRGGPLTDTQYF.

Written as DNA, the CDR3 is TGTGCCAGCGGTCTCGAGGGACAGGGTCCCACTGAAGCTTTCTTT. It encodes CASGLEGQGPTEAFF. The chain carries TRBV4-2 and TRBJ1-1; TRBD1 aligns across 9 bases. CDR1 is LGHNA and CDR2 is YNFKEQ in the germline V gene. With V trimmed by 8 bases and J by 4 bases, 11 bases remained unmatched. This CDR3 comprises 15 residues.

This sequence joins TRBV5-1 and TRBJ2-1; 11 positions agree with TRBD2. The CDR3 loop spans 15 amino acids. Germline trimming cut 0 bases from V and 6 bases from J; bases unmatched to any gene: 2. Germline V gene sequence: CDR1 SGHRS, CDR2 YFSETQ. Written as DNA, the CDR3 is TGCGCCAGCAGCTTGGCCGGGACTAGCGGCAATGAGCAGTTCTTC. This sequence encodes CASSLAGTSGNEQFF.

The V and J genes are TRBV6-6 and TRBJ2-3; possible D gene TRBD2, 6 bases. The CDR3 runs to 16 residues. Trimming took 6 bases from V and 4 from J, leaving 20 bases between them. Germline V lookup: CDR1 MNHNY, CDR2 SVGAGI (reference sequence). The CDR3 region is CASRLLATIYPDTQYF. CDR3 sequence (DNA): TGTGCCAGCAGATTACTAGCCACTATCTACCCAGATACGCAGTATTTT.